A selection of T cell receptor beta chains follows, all from one sample in a study of read filtering for tumor transcriptome and immune sequencing. TCRdb itself ran the reads through MiXCR, one entry per CDR3 protein. Of about 48,000 distinct CDR3 sequences in the sample, roughly 19% were seen once. The material sequenced was a population of CD138-negative cells sorted from bone marrow. All receptors come from a donor aged 40 or older with multiple myeloma. Each CDR3 is given with its conserved first and last residue. D genes are given only for firm matches. A row's size may be missing; if present it is once, few, many or a size class.

clone_size	v_call	d_call	j_call	cdr3_nt	cdr3_aa
.	TRBV20-1	TRBD2	TRBJ2-1	TGCAGTGCTAGTCCGACTAGCGGAAACAATGAGCAGTTCTTC	CSASPTSGNNEQFF
many	TRBV7-6	.	TRBJ1-5	TGTGCCAGCAGCTTAGGGGCAGGAGGGCCTGGGAATAATCAGCCCCAGCATTTT	CASSLGAGGPGNNQPQHF
many	TRBV6-5	.	TRBJ2-2	TGTGCCAGCAGTTACTTACGGAAAGACGCGAACACCGGGGAGCTGTTTTTT	CASSYLRKDANTGELFF
.	TRBV5-1	.	TRBJ2-5	TGCGCCAGCAGCTTGGACCCCAAGGAGACCCAGTACTTC	CASSLDPKETQYF
.	TRBV7-3	TRBD1	TRBJ1-1	TGTGCCAGCAGCTCCCTGGGACAGACGGAGGTGCTCTTT	CASSSLGQTEVLF
many	TRBV29-1	.	TRBJ2-1	TGCAGCGTTATGGTAGGGATCTCCTACAATGAGCAGTTCTTC	CSVMVGISYNEQFF
many	TRBV6-2/TRBV6-3	TRBD2	TRBJ2-7	TGTGCCAGCAGTCCGACGCTAGCGGGTTCGACCTACGAGCAGTACTTC	CASSPTLAGSTYEQYF
many	TRBV9	TRBD2	TRBJ2-3	TGTGCCAGCAGCGTAGGACTAGCGGGAGGGCCTGTAGATACGCAGTATTTT	CASSVGLAGGPVDTQYF
many	TRBV20-1	.	TRBJ2-7	TGCAGTGCCCCGACCCGAGGCCCAGGTGGCGAGCAGTACTTC	CSAPTRGPGGEQYF
.	TRBV5-4	TRBD1	TRBJ2-7	TGTGCCAGCAGCAAGGACGGGACAGGGACCTACGAGCAGTACTTC	CASSKDGTGTYEQYF
few	TRBV6-2/TRBV6-3	.	TRBJ2-3	TGTGCCAGCAGTTACTCAGCCACGAAGCCCACAGATACGCAGTATTTT	CASSYSATKPTDTQYF
.	TRBV20-1	TRBD1	TRBJ1-1	TGCAGTGCTAGCAGCTTTCCAGGGGGCTGGGACACTGAAGCCTTCTTT	CSASSFPGGWDTEAFF
many	TRBV9	.	TRBJ1-5	TGTGCCAGCAGCAACCCCTCCGGGACGGCTAGCAATCAGCCCCAGCATTTT	CASSNPSGTASNQPQHF
many	TRBV5-5	.	TRBJ2-5	TGTGCCAGCAGCTATGCGAGTCAAGAGACCCAGTACTTC	CASSYASQETQYF
many	TRBV4-1	.	TRBJ1-2	TGCGCCAGCAGCAAAACAGAACGAGCTACTAACTATGGCTACACCTTC	CASSKTERATNYGYTF
.	TRBV19	.	TRBJ2-1	TGTGCCTGTACGAACGGGGATGAGCAGTTCTTC	CACTNGDEQFF
few	TRBV3-1	TRBD2	TRBJ2-7	TGTGCCAGCAGCCAAGTAGCGGGAGCATTCTACGAGCAGTACTTC	CASSQVAGAFYEQYF
many	TRBV5-4	.	TRBJ2-1	TGTGCCAGCAGCTCTGAAGGAGGGCGAGGAGACTACAATGAGCAGTTCTTC	CASSSEGGRGDYNEQFF
few	TRBV20-1	TRBD1	TRBJ1-5	TGCAGTGCTAGAGAGACAGGGGGCGAGCAGCCCCAGCATTTT	CSARETGGEQPQHF
few	TRBV20-1	TRBD1	TRBJ2-4	TGCAGTGCTAGATGGGACAGGGGATCTCGAGACATTCAGTACTTC	CSARWDRGSRDIQYF